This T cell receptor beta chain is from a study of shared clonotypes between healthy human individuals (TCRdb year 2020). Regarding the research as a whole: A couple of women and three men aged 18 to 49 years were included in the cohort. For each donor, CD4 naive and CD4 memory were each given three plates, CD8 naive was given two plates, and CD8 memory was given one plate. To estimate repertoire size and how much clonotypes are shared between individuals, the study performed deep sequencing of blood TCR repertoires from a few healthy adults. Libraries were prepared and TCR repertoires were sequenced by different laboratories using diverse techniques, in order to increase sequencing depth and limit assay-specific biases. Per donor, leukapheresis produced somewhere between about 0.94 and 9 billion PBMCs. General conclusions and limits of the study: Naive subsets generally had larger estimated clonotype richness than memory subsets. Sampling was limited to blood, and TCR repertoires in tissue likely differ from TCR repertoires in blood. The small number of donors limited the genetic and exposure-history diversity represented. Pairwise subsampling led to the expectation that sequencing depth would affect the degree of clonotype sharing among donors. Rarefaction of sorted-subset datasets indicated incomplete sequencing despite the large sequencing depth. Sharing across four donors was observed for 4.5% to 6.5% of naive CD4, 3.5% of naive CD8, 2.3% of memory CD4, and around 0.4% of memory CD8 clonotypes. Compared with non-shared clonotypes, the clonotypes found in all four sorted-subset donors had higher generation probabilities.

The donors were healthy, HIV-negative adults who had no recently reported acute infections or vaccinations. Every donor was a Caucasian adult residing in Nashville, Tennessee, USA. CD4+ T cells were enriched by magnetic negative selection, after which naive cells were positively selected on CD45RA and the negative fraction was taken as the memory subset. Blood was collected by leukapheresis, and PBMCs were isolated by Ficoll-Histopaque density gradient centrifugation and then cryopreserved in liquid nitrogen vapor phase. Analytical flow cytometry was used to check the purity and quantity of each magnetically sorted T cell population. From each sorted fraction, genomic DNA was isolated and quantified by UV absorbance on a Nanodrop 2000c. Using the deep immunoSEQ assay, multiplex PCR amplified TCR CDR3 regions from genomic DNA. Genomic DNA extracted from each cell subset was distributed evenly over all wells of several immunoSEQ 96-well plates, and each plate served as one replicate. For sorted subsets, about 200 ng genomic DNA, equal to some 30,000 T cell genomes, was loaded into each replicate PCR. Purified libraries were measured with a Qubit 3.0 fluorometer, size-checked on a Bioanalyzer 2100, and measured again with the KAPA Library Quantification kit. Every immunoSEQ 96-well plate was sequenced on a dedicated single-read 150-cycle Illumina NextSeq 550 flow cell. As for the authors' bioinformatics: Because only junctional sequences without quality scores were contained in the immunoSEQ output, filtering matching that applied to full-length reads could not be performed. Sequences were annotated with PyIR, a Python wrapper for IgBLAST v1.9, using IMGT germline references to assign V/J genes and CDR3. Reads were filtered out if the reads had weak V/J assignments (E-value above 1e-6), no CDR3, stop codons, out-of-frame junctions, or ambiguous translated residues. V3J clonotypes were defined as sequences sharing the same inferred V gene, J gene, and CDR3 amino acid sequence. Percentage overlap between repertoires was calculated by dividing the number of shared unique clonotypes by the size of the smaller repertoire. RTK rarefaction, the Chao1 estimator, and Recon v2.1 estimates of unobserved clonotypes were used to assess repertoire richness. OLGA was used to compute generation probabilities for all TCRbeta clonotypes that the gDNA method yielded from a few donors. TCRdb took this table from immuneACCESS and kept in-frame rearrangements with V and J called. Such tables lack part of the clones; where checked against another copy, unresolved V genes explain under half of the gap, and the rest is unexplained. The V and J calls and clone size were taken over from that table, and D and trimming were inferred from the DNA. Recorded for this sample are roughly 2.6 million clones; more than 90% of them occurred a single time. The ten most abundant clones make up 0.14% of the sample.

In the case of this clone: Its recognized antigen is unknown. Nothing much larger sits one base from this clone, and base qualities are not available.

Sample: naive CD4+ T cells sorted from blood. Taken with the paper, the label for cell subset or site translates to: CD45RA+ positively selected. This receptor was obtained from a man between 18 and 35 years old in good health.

The encoded CDR3 is CASSIRAGQPQHF. The sequenced DNA is TGTGCCAGTAGTATTCGGGCCGGACAGCCCCAGCATTTT. This chain joins TRBV19 to TRBJ1-5; the D gene assignment is ambiguous. From a lookup of the germline V gene (reference sequence), CDR1 and CDR2 are LNHDA and SQIVND. Trimming removed 3 bases from V and 7 bases from J, leaving 10 bases between the germline ends. The CDR3 measures 13 amino acids from cysteine to phenylalanine. Only the CDR3 region is kept as DNA, spanning 39 bases read in frame from base 1.